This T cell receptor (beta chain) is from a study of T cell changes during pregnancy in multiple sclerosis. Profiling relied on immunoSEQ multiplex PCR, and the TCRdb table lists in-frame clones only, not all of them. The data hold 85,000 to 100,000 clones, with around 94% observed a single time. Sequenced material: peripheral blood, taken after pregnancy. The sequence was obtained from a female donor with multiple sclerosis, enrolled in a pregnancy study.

This CDR3 is CAINGQRQETQYF. The CDR3 DNA is TGTGCCATCAACGGACAGAGGCAAGAGACCCAGTACTTC. The rearrangement joins TRBV10-3 to TRBJ2-5; D might be TRBD1 (6 bases). The CDR3 runs to 13 residues. The V end was cut by 7 bases, the J end by 2 bases, with 11 bases between. From germline, CDR1 is ENHRY and CDR2 SYGVKD.